These 27 T cell receptor beta chains originate from one sample sequenced in a study of T cell repertoires in cytomegalovirus infection. MiXCR, applied by TCRdb to the reads, yields one record per CDR3 protein. The data show 500,000 or so distinct CDR3 sequences, about 17% seen once. The sequencing sample was made of CD8+ T cells from PBMCs. These receptors all stem from a human donor in good health (CMV status not recorded). Some clones in this sample may be carry-over from other donors' samples.

This chain joins TRBV28 and TRBJ2-4, with 11 bases that match TRBD2. This CDR3 spans 15 amino acids. Germline CDR1 reads MDHEN; CDR2 reads SYDVKM. Losses at the gene ends were 3 bases for V and 8 bases for J; bases not matched to a gene: 6. DNA for the CDR3: TGTGCCAGCAGTTTGTCTAGCGGGAGGAGGGACATTCAGTACTTC. Protein: CASSLSSGRRDIQYF. The whole variable domain, remainder taken from reference TRBV28 and TRBJ2-4, is DVKVTQSSRYLVKRTGEKVFLECVQDMDHENMFWYRQDPGLGLRLIYFSYDVKMKEKGDIPEGYSVSREKKERFSLILESASTNQTSMYLCASSLSSGRRDIQYFGAGTRLSVL.

The J gene is TRBJ2-5, the V gene TRBV14; tentatively, D is TRBD1 (6 bases). The CDR3 sequence is 16 residues long. Trimming shortened V by 1 base and J by 2 bases, and 14 bases separated the two germline ends. The germline gives CDR1 SGHDN, CDR2 FVKESK. The CDR3 region has the DNA TGTGCCAGCAGCCAAGTGGCCTCGGACAGACAAGAGACCCAGTACTTC. Protein product: CASSQVASDRQETQYF.

This clonotype was seen more than once but under ten times. V gene TRBV5-5 combines with J gene TRBJ1-5; D gene uncertain. Germline loops: CDR1 SGHKS, CDR2 YYEKEE (reference sequence). V was trimmed by 4 bases and J by 7 bases, leaving 12 bases between them. This CDR3 has 13 amino acids. CDR3 sequence reads: CASSPDIDQPQHF. CDR3 in DNA: TGTGCCAGCAGCCCGGATATCGACCAGCCCCAGCATTTT.

This clonotype was detected many times. The V gene is TRBV6-1, the J gene TRBJ2-1; possibly TRBD1 for D (6 bases). V shed 6 bases and J shed 4 bases, with 7 bases lying between them. The CDR3 sequence is 12 residues long. Germline CDR1 is MNHNS and CDR2 is SASEGT. CDR3 amino acids: CASRDRYNEQFF. CDR3 nucleotide sequence: TGTGCCAGCAGGGACAGATACAATGAGCAGTTCTTC.

This clonotype was counted only a few times. The chain uses TRBV7-9 and TRBJ2-2; the D is unclear. V shed 5 bases and J shed 12 bases, with 4 bases lying between them. The CDR3 runs to 9 residues. CDR1 is SEHNR and CDR2 is FQNEAQ in the germline V gene (reference sequence). The CDR3 sequence is CASSPQLFF. The CDR3 DNA sequence: TGTGCCAGCAGCCCTCAGCTGTTTTTT.

This clonotype was observed many times. V usage is TRBV11-2 and J usage is TRBJ2-5; 11 bases are a match to TRBD2. Germline CDR1 and CDR2: SGHAT and FQNNGV. The CDR3 loop spans 15 amino acids. Trimming cost V 5 bases and J 2 bases; bases outside gene matches: 4. CDR3 region: CASSMTSGDQETQYF. The CDR3 region has the DNA TGTGCCAGCAGCATGACTAGCGGGGATCAAGAGACCCAGTACTTC.

In its sample, this clonotype was seen many times. The chain carries TRBV7-9 and TRBJ1-5; a possible D gene is TRBD1 (6 bases). This CDR3 region has 18 residues. The germline CDR1 and CDR2 sequences are SEHNR and FQNEAQ (reference sequence). V was cut by 2 bases and J by 0 bases, with 17 bases left in between. In nucleotides, the CDR3 is TGTGCCAGCAGCTTAATTAGCGGGACAACCTTTAGCAATCAGCCCCAGCATTTT. Protein: CASSLISGTTFSNQPQHF.

This clonotype came up many times. V usage is TRBV4-1 and J usage is TRBJ1-3, with 8 bases that match TRBD1. The CDR3 has 16 amino acids. V was pared by 1 base and J by 3 bases, with 5 bases of the junction left unmatched. CDR1 is MGHRA, CDR2 YSYEKL, per germline. CDR3 amino acids: CASSQGTGGIGNTIYF. For the CDR3, the DNA is TGCGCCAGCAGCCAAGGAACAGGGGGAATTGGAAACACCATATATTTT.

This clonotype was observed a handful of times. This sequence joins TRBV20-1 and TRBJ2-1, with unresolved D. The CDR3 covers 13 residues. The V end lost 4 bases, the J end lost 8 bases, and 15 bases lay between the germline ends. Germline lookup yields CDR1 DFQATT and CDR2 SNEGSKA (reference sequence). As DNA, the CDR3 is TGCAGTGCTATCACCTGGACCGAGCATGAGCAGTTCTTC. Protein: CSAITWTEHEQFF.

The rearrangement links TRBV4-1 to TRBJ2-2; D is ambiguous. CDR3 length equals 14 residues. Germline CDR1 and CDR2: MGHRA and YSYEKL. V lost 0 bases and J 5 bases, leaving 7 bases between the germline ends. The DNA for the CDR3 is TGCGCCAGCAGCCAAGATCTCCTTACCGGGGAGCTGTTTTTT. The encoded protein is CASSQDLLTGELFF.

This clonotype has just a few counts. The chain has TRBV2 and TRBJ2-1, with 11 bases fitting TRBD2. This CDR3 comprises 15 residues. V dropped 6 bases and J dropped 5; count of bases not matched to a gene: 6. Germline assignment: CDR1 SNHLY and CDR2 FYNNEI. The CDR3, as DNA: TGTGCCAGCAGAGCACTAGCGGGAGCGCACAATGAGCAGTTCTTC. It is translated as CASRALAGAHNEQFF.

There are many counts of this clonotype. The chain couples TRBV19 to TRBJ1-1; tentatively, D is TRBD1 (5 bases). V was cut by 4 bases and J by 6 bases, with 21 bases left in between. CDR1 LNHDA and CDR2 SQIVND come from the germline V gene (reference sequence). This CDR3 has 16 residues. The CDR3 DNA is TGTGCCAGTAGTACTACATCGACCGGGGGTCGGGCTGAAGCTTTCTTT. Amino acid sequence: CASSTTSTGGRAEAFF.

This clonotype was recorded a few times. Lacking the conserved final phenylalanine or tryptophan, this CDR3 likely reflects a read error. The V and J genes are TRBV14 and TRBJ2-1, with unresolved D. CDR1 SGHDN and CDR2 FVKESK come from the germline V gene. This CDR3 has 17 amino acids. Trimming shortened V by 1 base and J by 5 bases, and 18 bases separated the two germline ends. The CDR3 loop is CASSQASMTPRDNEQFL. CDR3 nucleotide sequence: TGTGCCAGCAGCCAAGCCAGCATGACACCTAGGGACAATGAGCAGTTCTTA.

This clonotype was observed at least ten times. The chain uses TRBV7-6 and TRBJ1-2; 11 bases are a match to TRBD1. CDR1 is SGHVS and CDR2 is FNYEAQ in the germline V gene. V was pared by 6 bases and J by 4 bases, with 4 bases of the junction left unmatched. This CDR3 is built from 14 residues. For the CDR3, the DNA is TGTGCCAGCAGTCAAGGGACAGGGGGCTATGGCTACACCTTC. This gives the protein CASSQGTGGYGYTF.

The V and J genes are TRBV9 and TRBJ2-7, with TRBD2 matching 10 bases. Germline values: CDR1 SGDLS, CDR2 YYNGEE. The CDR3 is 15 amino acids. The junction had 7 bases not matched to a gene; V was cut back by 4 bases and J by 3 bases. CDR3 loop: CASSPTGTSVYEQYF. CDR3 bases: TGTGCCAGCAGCCCTACAGGGACTAGCGTCTACGAGCAGTACTTC. The full variable domain, its missing parts supplied by reference TRBV9 and TRBJ2-7, is DSGVTQTPKHLITATGQRVTLRCSPRSGDLSVYWYQQSLDQGLQFLIQYYNGEERAKGNILERFSAQQFPDLHSELNLSSLELGDSALYFCASSPTGTSVYEQYFGPGTRLTVT.

The rearrangement joins TRBV7-9 to TRBJ2-7; maybe TRBD2 (6 bases). This CDR3 is built from 15 residues. Trimming left V 6 bases short and J 3 bases short, with 18 bases between. The germline V gene has CDR1 SEHNR and CDR2 FQNEAQ (reference sequence). CDR3 loop: CASSEPGLFDYEQYF. The CDR3 nucleotides read TGTGCCAGCAGTGAACCGGGACTTTTTGACTACGAGCAGTACTTC.

This sequence joins TRBV4-1 and TRBJ2-5, with TRBD2 matching 10 bases. In germline, CDR1 is MGHRA, CDR2 YSYEKL. Germline trimming cut 2 bases from V and 5 bases from J; bases unmatched to any gene: 20. The CDR3 loop spans 20 amino acids. The CDR3 sequence: CASSQKDSARLAGEWETQYF. The CDR3 DNA reads TGCGCCAGCAGCCAAAAGGACAGCGCTCGTCTAGCGGGAGAATGGGAGACCCAGTACTTC.

This clonotype was counted many times. This chain joins TRBV7-2 and TRBJ1-2; D call uncertain. Germline CDR1 SGHTA, CDR2 FQGNSA. Trimming left V 4 bases short and J 4 bases short, with 4 bases between. The CDR3 totals 11 residues. Written as DNA, the CDR3 is TGTGCCAGCAGCTGGGGCTATGGCTACACCTTC. Translated, it gives CASSWGYGYTF.

The V and J genes are TRBV9 and TRBJ1-1; D may be TRBD1 (6 bases). From germline, CDR1 is SGDLS and CDR2 YYNGEE. This CDR3 is 15 amino acids long. The germline V and J ends were trimmed by 4 bases and 3 bases, with 16 bases remaining between them. Here the CDR3 reads CASSPKQGWDTEAFF. The CDR3 bases are TGTGCCAGCAGCCCCAAACAGGGTTGGGACACTGAAGCTTTCTTT.

The sample holds a few counts of this clonotype. The chain links TRBV6-1 to TRBJ2-5; 9 nucleotides match TRBD2. Germline CDR1 MNHNS, CDR2 SASEGT. V gave up 7 bases and J gave up 5 bases; unmatched junction bases: 14. The CDR3 is made up of 16 amino acids. CDR3 sequence: CASIEGLAGTRETQYF. CDR3 sequence (DNA): TGTGCCAGCATAGAAGGGCTAGCGGGGACTCGGGAGACCCAGTACTTC.

The chain employs TRBV20-1 and TRBJ1-2; TRBD1 is a possible D gene (6 bases). The V gene's germline CDR1 is DFQATT and CDR2 SNEGSKA (reference sequence). Trimming removed 0 bases from V and 3 bases from J, with 11 bases in between. CDR3 size: 14 residues. CDR3 nucleotides: TGCAGTGCTAGAGATCCAGGGGTGCACTATGGCTACACCTTC. It codes for CSARDPGVHYGYTF.

This clonotype occurred many times. The chain links TRBV12-3 or TRBV12-4 to TRBJ2-3, with 7 bases that match TRBD1. CDR3 length: 15 residues. V shed 6 bases and J 0 bases; nucleotides not matched to a gene: 6. This chain's CDR3 is CASRWDSSSTDTQYF. The DNA for the CDR3 is TGTGCCAGCAGATGGGACAGTTCTAGCACAGATACGCAGTATTTT.

CDR3 nucleotide sequence: TGTGCCAGCAGCTCGGTGGCACCGCCCAGCACAGATACGCAGTATTTT. Translation: CASSSVAPPSTDTQYF. The genes are TRBV5-4 and TRBJ2-3; D remains unclear. From germline, CDR1 is SGHNT and CDR2 YYREEE (reference sequence). This CDR3 contains 16 residues. V was cut by 3 bases and J by 0 bases, with 14 bases left in between.

This clonotype occurred a few times. The chain carries TRBV19 and TRBJ1-1, with D possibly TRBD1 on 5 matching bases. V was clipped by 7 bases and J by 1 base, with 13 bases between them. This CDR3 region has 14 residues. CDR1 and CDR2 from the germline V gene are LNHDA and SQIVND (reference sequence). CDR3 amino acids: CASTPRGGNTEAFF. CDR3 coding DNA: TGTGCCAGTACCCCACGGGGCGGGAACACTGAAGCTTTCTTT.

This clonotype was counted a few times. The V call is TRBV28, the J call TRBJ2-2; D is ambiguous. Between the trimmed V and J ends, which lost 5 bases and 8 bases, there was a span of 18 bases. The germline V gene has CDR1 MDHEN and CDR2 SYDVKM. The CDR3 runs 15 residues. The CDR3: CASSTHLTFPGELFF. DNA for the CDR3: TGTGCCAGCAGTACTCACTTGACCTTCCCTGGGGAGCTGTTTTTT.

This clonotype was observed many times. V gene TRBV10-2 combines with J gene TRBJ1-5, with D possibly matching TRBD1 (6 bases). The ends were cut back, 6 bases at V and 1 base at J, with 10 bases in the middle. Germline lookup yields CDR1 WSHSY and CDR2 SAAADI. CDR3 length: 14 residues. CDR3 nucleotide sequence: TGCGCCAGCAGCGGGACATCGAGCAATCAGCCCCAGCATTTT. It is translated as CASSGTSSNQPQHF.

The sample holds many counts of this clonotype. The chain combines TRBV4-2 with TRBJ1-1; maybe TRBD1 (5 bases). This CDR3 spans 15 amino acids. The V gene's germline CDR1 is LGHNA and CDR2 YNFKEQ. Trimming stripped 4 bases from V and 1 base from J, with 13 bases between. CDR3 DNA sequence: TGTGCCAGCAGCCCCCTGACAGTGGAGAACACTGAAGCTTTCTTT. Its protein is CASSPLTVENTEAFF.